The text below deals with one TCR beta chain. Germline CDR1 SGDLS, CDR2 YYNGEE. The junction had 8 bases not matched to a gene; V was cut back by 0 bases and J by 0 bases. CDR3 length equals 17 residues. TCRdb's table, derived via immunoSEQ multiplex PCR, lists solely in-frame clones and lacks some. The sample includes 90,000 to 110,000 clones, 83% of them seen just once. The data derive from a study of control samples from healthy donors and cancer patients. This chain uses TRBV9 with TRBJ1-2; 7 bases align to TRBD1. The sample comprised blood. The sequence was collected from a woman aged 45-65 years in good health. For the CDR3, the DNA is TGTGCCAGCAGCGTAGATGTGACAGGGATTACTAACTATGGCTACACCTTC. Encoded protein: CASSVDVTGITNYGYTF.